This TCR beta chain was identified in a study of technical replicates of blood from a few donors. The repertoire was sequenced with immunoSEQ multiplex PCR; TCRdb's copy has only in-frame clones and lacks some. The data show around 79,000 clones, 94% seen once. This CDR3 has 15 residues. Trimming removed 4 bases at V and 7 bases at J, with 21 bases between. Germline V lookup: CDR1 SGHDT, CDR2 YYEEEE. The source of this sequence is a human donor in good health. The chain is built from TRBV5-6 and TRBJ2-7, with D perhaps TRBD2 (6 bases). The sample was T cells isolated from PBMCs. The CDR3: CASSPTGTALMEQYF. The CDR3 DNA reads TGTGCCAGCAGCCCGACCGGGACTGCGTTGATGGAGCAGTACTTC.